This TCR beta chain derives from a study of blood T cell repertoires in COVID-19. Repertoires were generated with immunoSEQ multiplex PCR, while TCRdb's copy carries only in-frame clones and drops some. The table has 45,000 to 60,000 clones, roughly 89% seen once. Germline assignment: CDR1 SNHLY and CDR2 FYNNEI. J was trimmed by 2 bases and V by 4 bases; bases with no gene match: 8. This CDR3 is 15 amino acids long. The TCR originated in a man aged 65-85 years with active COVID-19. Sequencing was carried out using peripheral blood. The chain carries TRBV2 and TRBJ2-7; 7 bases align to TRBD1. The CDR3 here is CASSGVTGITYEQYF. In DNA, the CDR3 is TGTGCCAGCAGTGGGGTGACAGGGATTACCTACGAGCAGTACTTC. Full variable domain (outside the CDR3, taken from reference TRBV2 and TRBJ2-7): EPEVTQTPSHQVTQMGQEVILRCVPISNHLYFYWYRQILGQKVEFLVSFYNNEISEKSEIFDDQFSVERPDGSNFTLKIRSTKLEDSAMYFCASSGVTGITYEQYFGPGTRLTVT.